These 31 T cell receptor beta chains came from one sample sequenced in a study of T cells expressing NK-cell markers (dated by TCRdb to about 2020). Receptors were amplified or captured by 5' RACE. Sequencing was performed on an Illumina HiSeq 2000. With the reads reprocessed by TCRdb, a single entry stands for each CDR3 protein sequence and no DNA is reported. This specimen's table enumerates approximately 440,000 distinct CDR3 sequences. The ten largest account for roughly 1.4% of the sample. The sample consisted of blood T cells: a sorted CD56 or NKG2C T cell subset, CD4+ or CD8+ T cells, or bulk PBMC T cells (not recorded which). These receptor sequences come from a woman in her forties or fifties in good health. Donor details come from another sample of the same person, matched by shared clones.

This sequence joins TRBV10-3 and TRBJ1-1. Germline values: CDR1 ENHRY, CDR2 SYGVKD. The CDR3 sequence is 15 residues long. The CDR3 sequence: CAIRTSGAMNTEAFF.

The chain's CDR3 is CSATRLAVQETQYF. This sequence joins TRBV20-1 and TRBJ2-5; absent DNA, TCRdb's TRBD2 call cannot be checked. Germline-derived CDR1 and CDR2 are DFQATT and SNEGSKA (reference sequence). The CDR3 runs 14 residues.

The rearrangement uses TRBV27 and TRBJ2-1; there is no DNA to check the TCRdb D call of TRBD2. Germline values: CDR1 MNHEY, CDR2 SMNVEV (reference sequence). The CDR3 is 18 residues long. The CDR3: CASSPRPRLAGVGGEQFF.

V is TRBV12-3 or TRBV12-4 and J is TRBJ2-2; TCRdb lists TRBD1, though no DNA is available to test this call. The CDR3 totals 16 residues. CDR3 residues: CASSFEQGTYTGELFF.

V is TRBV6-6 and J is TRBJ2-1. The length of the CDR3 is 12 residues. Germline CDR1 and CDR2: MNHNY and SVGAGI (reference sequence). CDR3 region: CASFILSPEQFF.

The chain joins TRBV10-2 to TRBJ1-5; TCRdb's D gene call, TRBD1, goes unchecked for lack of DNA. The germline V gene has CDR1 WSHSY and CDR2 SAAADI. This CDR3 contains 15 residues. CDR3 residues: CASKNDQGNNQPQHF.

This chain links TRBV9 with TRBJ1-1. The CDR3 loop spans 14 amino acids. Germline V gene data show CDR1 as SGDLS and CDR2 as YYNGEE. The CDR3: CASSVAPEGVGAFF.

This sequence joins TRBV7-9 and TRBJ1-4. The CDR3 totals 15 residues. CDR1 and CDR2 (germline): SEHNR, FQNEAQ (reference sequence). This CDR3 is CASSLSGRPNEKLFF.

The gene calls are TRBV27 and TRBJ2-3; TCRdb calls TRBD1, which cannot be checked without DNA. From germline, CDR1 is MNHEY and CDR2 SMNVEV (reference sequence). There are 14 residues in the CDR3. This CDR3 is CASNRAGWRDTQYF.

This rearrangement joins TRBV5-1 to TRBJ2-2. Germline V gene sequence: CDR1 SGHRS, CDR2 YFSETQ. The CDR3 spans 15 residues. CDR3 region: CASAWSPANPGELFF.

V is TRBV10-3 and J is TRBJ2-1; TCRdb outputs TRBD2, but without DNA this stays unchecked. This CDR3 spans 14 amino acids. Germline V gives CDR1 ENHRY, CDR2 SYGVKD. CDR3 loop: CASAPGLASNEQFF.

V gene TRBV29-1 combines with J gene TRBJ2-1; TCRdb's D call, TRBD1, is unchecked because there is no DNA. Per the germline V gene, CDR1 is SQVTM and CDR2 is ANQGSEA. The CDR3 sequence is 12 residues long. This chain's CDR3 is CSVDRDLNEQFF.

CDR3 in amino acids: CASSYGAGKAGYTF. The chain is built from TRBV6-5 and TRBJ1-2; TCRdb's D call, TRBD1, is unchecked because there is no DNA. CDR1 and CDR2 (germline): MNHEY, SVGAGI. The length of the CDR3 is 14 residues.

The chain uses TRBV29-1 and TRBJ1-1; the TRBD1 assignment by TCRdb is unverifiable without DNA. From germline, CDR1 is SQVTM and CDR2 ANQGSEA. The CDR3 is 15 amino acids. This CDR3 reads CSVRGQGPMNTEAFF.

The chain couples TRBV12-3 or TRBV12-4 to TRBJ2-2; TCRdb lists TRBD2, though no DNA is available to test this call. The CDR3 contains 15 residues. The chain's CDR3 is CASSLAGGNTGELFF.

The CDR3 loop is CASSHPGTAHNEQFF. This chain links TRBV4-2 with TRBJ2-1; TCRdb returns TRBD1, unconfirmable since there is no DNA. Germline V gene data show CDR1 as LGHNA and CDR2 as YNFKEQ. The CDR3 runs 15 residues.

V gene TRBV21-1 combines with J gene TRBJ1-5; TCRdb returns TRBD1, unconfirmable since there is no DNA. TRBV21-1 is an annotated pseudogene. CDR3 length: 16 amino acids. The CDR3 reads CASSSGPGQGSKPQHF.

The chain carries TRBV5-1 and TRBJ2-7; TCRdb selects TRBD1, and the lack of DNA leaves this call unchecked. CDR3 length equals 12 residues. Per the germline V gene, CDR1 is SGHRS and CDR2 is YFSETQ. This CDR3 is CASWTGGYEQYF.

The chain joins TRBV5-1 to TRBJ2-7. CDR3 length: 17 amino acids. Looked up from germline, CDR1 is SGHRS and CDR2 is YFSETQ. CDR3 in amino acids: CASRSGLAGTASYEQYF.

This CDR3 is CATSRGLSGGHQPQHF. The chain has TRBV15 and TRBJ1-5. Germline V lookup: CDR1 LNHNV, CDR2 YYDKDF (reference sequence). CDR3 length: 16 amino acids.

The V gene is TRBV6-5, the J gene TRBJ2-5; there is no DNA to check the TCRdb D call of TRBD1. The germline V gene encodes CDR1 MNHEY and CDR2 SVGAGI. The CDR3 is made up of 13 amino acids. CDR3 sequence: CASRQQGEETQYF.

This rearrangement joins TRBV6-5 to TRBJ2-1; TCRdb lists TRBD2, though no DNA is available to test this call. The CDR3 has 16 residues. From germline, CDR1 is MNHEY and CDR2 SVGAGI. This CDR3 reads CASSYSGGPSYNEQFF.

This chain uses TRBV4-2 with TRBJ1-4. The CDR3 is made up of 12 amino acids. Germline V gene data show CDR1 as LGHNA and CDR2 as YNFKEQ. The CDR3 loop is CASSKDGEKLFF.

The CDR3 reads CASTRTGGEKLFF. The rearrangement links TRBV12-3 or TRBV12-4 to TRBJ1-4; TCRdb selects TRBD1, and the lack of DNA leaves this call unchecked. The CDR3 spans 13 residues.

CDR3 sequence: CASSVAQYNEQFF. V gene TRBV9 combines with J gene TRBJ2-1. The CDR3 spans 13 residues. Germline assignment: CDR1 SGDLS and CDR2 YYNGEE.

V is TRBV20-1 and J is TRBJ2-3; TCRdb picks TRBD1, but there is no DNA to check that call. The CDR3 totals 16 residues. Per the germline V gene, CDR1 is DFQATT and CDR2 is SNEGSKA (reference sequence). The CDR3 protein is CSASLPWDRGLDTQYF.

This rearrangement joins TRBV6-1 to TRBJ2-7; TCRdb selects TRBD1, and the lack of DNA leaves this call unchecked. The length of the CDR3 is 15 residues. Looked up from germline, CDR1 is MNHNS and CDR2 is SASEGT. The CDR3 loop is CASSHVWEGGYEQYF.

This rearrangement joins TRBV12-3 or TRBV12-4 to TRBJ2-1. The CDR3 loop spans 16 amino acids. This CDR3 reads CASSLAGLRNSNEQFF.

The CDR3 is CSGRLGYEQYF. The chain is built from TRBV29-1 and TRBJ2-7; with no DNA, the TCRdb D assignment of TRBD2 cannot be verified. Germline V gene data show CDR1 as SQVTM and CDR2 as ANQGSEA. The CDR3 extends over 11 amino acids.

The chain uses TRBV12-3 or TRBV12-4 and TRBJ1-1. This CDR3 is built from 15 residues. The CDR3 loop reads CASSLLLIMNTEAFF.

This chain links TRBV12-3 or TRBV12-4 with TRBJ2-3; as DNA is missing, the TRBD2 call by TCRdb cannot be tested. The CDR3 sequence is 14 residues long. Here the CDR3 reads CATQTSVDTDTQYF.